This TCR beta chain was identified during a study of metastatic and nonmetastatic thyroid tumors. Study overall: Across blood and tumor or nodule tissue, repertoires from malignant and benign thyroid patients were compared with one another. Study-wide results and caveats: In both blood and tumor samples, TCR beta diversity was reported significantly higher for malignant than benign nodules.

This clone has at least ten counts. The target antigen is unknown. Per the original methods: Between-group CDR3 differences, defined by clinicopathological status, yielded a distant-metastasis classifier for papillary thyroid cancer. TCRdb reprocessed the PCR reads using MiXCR. TCRdb's processing, not the authors', yielded these V and J calls. The repertoire holds under 75,000 clones, with roughly 18% as singletons. The CDR3 is made up of 14 amino acids. V was clipped by 3 bases and J by 0 bases, with 12 bases between them. Looked up from germline, CDR1 is DFQATT and CDR2 is SNEGSKA (reference sequence). There were no patients who had received any treatment before thyroid surgery.

The sequence was obtained from a female donor with papillary thyroid cancer or a benign thyroid nodule (not recorded which). Some clones in this sample may be carry-over from other donors' samples. Input material: blood. The gene calls are TRBV20-1 and TRBJ2-7; D might be TRBD1 (6 bases). The CDR3 sequence is CSASGTGSSYEQYF. In DNA, the CDR3 is TGCAGTGCTAGTGGAACAGGGTCCTCCTACGAGCAGTACTTC.